The sample holds many counts of the clone carrying this T cell receptor (beta chain). The study made its TCR cDNA through 5'RACE template switching. That step introduced a universal primer site along with UMIs. TCRdb re-analysed the 5' RACE reads in MiXCR, keeping a single row per CDR3 protein. The data hold about 340,000 distinct CDR3 sequences, with roughly 4.3% observed a single time. The data were obtained in a study of T cells after yellow fever vaccination. Across the whole study: Low-cell-number fractions were prepared with SMART-Seq v4 Ultra Low Input.

Germline CDR1 is LGHNA and CDR2 is YSLEER. The CDR3 loop spans 14 amino acids. The V and J ends lost 4 bases and 1 base respectively, with 10 bases between them. The source is a man aged 18 to 29 who received the YFV17D yellow fever vaccine. The chain carries TRBV4-3 and TRBJ2-5; tentatively, D is TRBD2 (6 bases). Material: PBMCs, obtained 5 days after the yellow fever booster vaccination. This chain's CDR3 is CASSLQAGQETQYF. The CDR3, as DNA: TGCGCCAGCAGCCTTCAAGCGGGCCAAGAGACCCAGTACTTC.